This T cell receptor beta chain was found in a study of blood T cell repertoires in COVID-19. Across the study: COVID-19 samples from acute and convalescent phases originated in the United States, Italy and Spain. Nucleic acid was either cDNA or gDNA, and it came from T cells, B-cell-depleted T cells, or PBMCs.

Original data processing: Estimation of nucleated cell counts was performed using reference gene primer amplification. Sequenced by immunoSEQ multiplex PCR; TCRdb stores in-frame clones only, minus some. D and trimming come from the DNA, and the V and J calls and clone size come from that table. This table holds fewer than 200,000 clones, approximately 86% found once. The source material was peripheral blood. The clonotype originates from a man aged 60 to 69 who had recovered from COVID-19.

The CDR3 bases are TGTGCCAGCAGCTTAAGGACTAGCGGGGAGGAGACCCAGTACTTC. Its translation is CASSLRTSGEETQYF. The genes are TRBV7-2 and TRBJ2-5; 12 bases line up with TRBD2. Germline trimming cut 2 bases from V and 5 bases from J; bases unmatched to any gene: 3. Per the germline V gene, CDR1 is SGHTA and CDR2 is FQGNSA. The CDR3 covers 15 residues.